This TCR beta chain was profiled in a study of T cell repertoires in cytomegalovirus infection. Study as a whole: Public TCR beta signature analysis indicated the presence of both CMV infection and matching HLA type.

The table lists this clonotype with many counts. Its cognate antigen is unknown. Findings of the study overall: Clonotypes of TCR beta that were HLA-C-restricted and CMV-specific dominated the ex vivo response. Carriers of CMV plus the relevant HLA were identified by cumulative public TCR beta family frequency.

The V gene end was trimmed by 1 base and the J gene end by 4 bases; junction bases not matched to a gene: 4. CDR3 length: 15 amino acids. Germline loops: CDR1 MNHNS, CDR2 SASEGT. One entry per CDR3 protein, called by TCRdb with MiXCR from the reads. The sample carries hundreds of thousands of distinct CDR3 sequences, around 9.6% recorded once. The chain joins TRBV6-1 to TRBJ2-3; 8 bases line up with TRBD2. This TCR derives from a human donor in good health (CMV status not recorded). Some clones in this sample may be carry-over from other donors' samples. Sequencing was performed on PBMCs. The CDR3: CASSEGGLAPDTQYF. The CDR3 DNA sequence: TGTGCCAGCAGTGAAGGAGGACTAGCACCAGATACGCAGTATTTT.